This TCR beta chain was retrieved from a study of blood T cell repertoires in COVID-19. Turning to the study itself: The United States, Italy and Spain provided the acute and convalescent COVID-19 samples. Nucleic acid was either cDNA or gDNA, and it came from T cells, B-cell-depleted T cells, or PBMCs.

Trimming left V 5 bases short and J 0 bases short, with 14 bases between. The CDR3 sequence is 16 residues long. Germline CDR1 SEHNR, CDR2 FQNEAQ (reference sequence). This clone was counted only a few times. Original processing methods: Estimation of nucleated cell counts relied on the amplification of reference gene primers. Produced via immunoSEQ multiplex PCR; TCRdb's table is partial and in-frame only. V, J and clone size are taken as reported in that table, and D and trimming were inferred from the DNA itself. In the table there are 150,000 to 200,000 clones, approximately 90% of which are singletons.

The clonotype comes from a human donor in a cohort sampled during active COVID-19. The sequencing input was peripheral blood. V usage is TRBV7-9 and J usage is TRBJ2-1, with unresolved D. The CDR3 nucleotides are TGTGCCAGCAGCAGAGAACAGCTACCCTCCTACAATGAGCAGTTCTTC. It translates to CASSREQLPSYNEQFF.